This is a list of T cell receptor beta chains from one sample in a study of cytomegalovirus exposure and HLA in healthy donors. The repertoire was sequenced with immunoSEQ multiplex PCR; TCRdb's copy has only in-frame clones and lacks some. The sample holds some 120,000 clones, under 85% seen once. Sequencing was done on a sample of PBMCs. Receptors were obtained from a woman aged 45-65 years in good health and CMV-seropositive. The CDR3 runs from the conserved cysteine through the conserved F or W. Each record gives: V gene, J gene, clone size, D gene, CDR3 DNA, CDR3 protein. A D gene is named only where the DNA matches it firmly. Clone size is not always given. Where it is, it says once, few, many or a class for expanded clones.

>TRBV30|TRBJ2-5|-|-
TGTGCCGGTACAGGGTACGGGGTTCAAGAGACCCAGTACTTC
CAGTGYGVQETQYF
>TRBV6-5|TRBJ2-1|-|-
TGTGCCAGCAGTTACTCGGCGGGAACTTACAATGAGCAGTTCTTC
CASSYSAGTYNEQFF
>TRBV27|TRBJ1-2|-|TRBD1
TGTGCCAGCAGTTGGCGGCCGGGACAGGGATACGATGGCTACACCTTC
CASSWRPGQGYDGYTF
>TRBV11-3|TRBJ2-6|-|-
TGTGCCAGCAGCCCGCGGACAGCTTCTGGGGCCAACGTCCTGACTTTC
CASSPRTASGANVLTF
>TRBV2|TRBJ1-5|once|TRBD1
TGTGCCAGCAGTAAACAGGGGGTGGAAGGACAGCCCCAGCATTTT
CASSKQGVEGQPQHF
>TRBV19|TRBJ2-5|-|TRBD2
TGTGCCAGTAGTCCCCAGCGGGGCTCGGGGGAGACCCAGTACTTC
CASSPQRGSGETQYF
>TRBV6-5|TRBJ2-3|once|-
TGTGCCACCACCGGGGTTTTTGCGGTAGATACGCAGTATTTT
CATTGVFAVDTQYF
>TRBV6-5|TRBJ1-2|once|TRBD1
TGTGCCAGCAGCCTGGACAGGGACTATGGCTACACCTTC
CASSLDRDYGYTF
>TRBV5-1|TRBJ2-5|-|TRBD2
TGCGCCAGCAGCTTGGTAGCGGGAGTAGAAGAGACCCAGTACTTC
CASSLVAGVEETQYF
>TRBV5-1|TRBJ2-3|few|-
TGCGCCAGCAGCTTCCGGGACACAGATACGCAGTATTTT
CASSFRDTDTQYF
>TRBV6-4|TRBJ2-7|few|-
TGTGCCAGCAGTGACACGCTCGATCGGGTCTACGAGCAGTACTTC
CASSDTLDRVYEQYF